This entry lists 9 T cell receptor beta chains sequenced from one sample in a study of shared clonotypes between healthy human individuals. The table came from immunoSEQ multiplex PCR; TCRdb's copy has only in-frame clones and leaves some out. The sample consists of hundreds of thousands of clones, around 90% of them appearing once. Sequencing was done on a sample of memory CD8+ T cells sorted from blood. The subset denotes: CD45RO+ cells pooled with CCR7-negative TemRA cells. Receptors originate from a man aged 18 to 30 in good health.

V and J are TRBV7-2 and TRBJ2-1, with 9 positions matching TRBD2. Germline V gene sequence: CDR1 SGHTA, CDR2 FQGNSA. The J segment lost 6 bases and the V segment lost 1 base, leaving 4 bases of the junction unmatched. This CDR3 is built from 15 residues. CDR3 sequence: CASSLVAGGPNEQFF. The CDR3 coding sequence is TGTGCCAGCAGCTTAGTTGCGGGGGGGCCCAATGAGCAGTTCTTC.

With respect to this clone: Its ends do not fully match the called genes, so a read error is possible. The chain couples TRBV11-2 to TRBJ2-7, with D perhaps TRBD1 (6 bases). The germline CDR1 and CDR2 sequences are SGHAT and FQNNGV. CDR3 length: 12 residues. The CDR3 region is CASSSTGRFFSF. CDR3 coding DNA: TGTGCCAGCAGCTCGACAGGACGATTTTTTAGCTTC.

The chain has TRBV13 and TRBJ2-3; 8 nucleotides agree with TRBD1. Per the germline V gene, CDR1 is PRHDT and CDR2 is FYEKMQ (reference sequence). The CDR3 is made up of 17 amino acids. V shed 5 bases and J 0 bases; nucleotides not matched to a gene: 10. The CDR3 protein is CASSDGQGFPSTDTQYF. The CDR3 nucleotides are TGTGCCAGCAGCGACGGACAGGGATTCCCTAGCACAGATACGCAGTATTTT.

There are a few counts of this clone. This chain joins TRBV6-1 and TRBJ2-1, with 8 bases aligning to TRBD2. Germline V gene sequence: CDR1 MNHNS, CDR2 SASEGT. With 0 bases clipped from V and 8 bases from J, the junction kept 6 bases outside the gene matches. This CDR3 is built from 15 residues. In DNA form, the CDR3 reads TGTGCCAGCAGTGAAGCTCGGGGGGGGCACTATGAGCAGTTCTTC. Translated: CASSEARGGHYEQFF.

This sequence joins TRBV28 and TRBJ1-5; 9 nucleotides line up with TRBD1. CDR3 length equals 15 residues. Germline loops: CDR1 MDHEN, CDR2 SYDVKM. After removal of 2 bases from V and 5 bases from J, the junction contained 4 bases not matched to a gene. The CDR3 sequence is CASSLRDRVDQPQHF. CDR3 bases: TGTGCCAGCAGTTTACGGGACAGGGTCGATCAGCCCCAGCATTTT.

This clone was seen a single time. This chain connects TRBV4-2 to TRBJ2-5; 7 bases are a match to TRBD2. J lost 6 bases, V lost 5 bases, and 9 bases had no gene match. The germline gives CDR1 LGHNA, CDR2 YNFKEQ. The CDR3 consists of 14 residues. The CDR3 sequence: CASSRTSTDQTQYF. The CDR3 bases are TGTGCCAGCAGCAGGACTAGTACCGACCAGACCCAGTACTTC.

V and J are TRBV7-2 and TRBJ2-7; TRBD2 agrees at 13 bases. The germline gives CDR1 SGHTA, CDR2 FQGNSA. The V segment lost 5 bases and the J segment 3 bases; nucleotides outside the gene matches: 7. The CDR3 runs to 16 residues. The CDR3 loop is CASSRMGLAGFYEQYF. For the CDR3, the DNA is TGTGCCAGCAGCCGGATGGGACTAGCGGGATTCTACGAGCAGTACTTC.

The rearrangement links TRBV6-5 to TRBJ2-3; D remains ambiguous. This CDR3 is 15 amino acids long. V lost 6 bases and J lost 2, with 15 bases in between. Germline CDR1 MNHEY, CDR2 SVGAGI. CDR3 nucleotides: TGTGCCAGCAGCCAGCGTAGTTTGTCCACAGATACGCAGTATTTT. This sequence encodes CASSQRSLSTDTQYF.

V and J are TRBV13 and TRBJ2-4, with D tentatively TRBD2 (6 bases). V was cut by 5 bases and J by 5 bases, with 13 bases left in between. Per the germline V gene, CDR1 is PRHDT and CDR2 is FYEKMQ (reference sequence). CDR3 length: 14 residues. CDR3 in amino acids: CASSPGEAENIQYF. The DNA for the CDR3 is TGTGCCAGCAGCCCTGGGGAGGCAGAAAACATTCAGTACTTC.